The 26 T cell receptor beta chains below come from one sample, sequenced in a study of T cell responses to AZD1222 COVID-19 vaccine. The protocol was immunoSEQ multiplex PCR, while the TCRdb copy is restricted to in-frame clones and leaves out a portion. This sample has some 75,000 clones, with about 88% found just once. The source was peripheral blood, collected on day 0 of AZD1222 vaccination. These receptors all come from an adult in good health.

This chain connects TRBV19 to TRBJ1-2; D may be TRBD1 (5 bases). Germline values: CDR1 LNHDA, CDR2 SQIVND (reference sequence). This CDR3 has 11 residues. The V end was cut by 8 bases, the J end by 8 bases, with 12 bases between. Written as DNA, the CDR3 is TGTGCCAGTTCCGTGGGGGAGGGCTACACCTTC. As protein: CASSVGEGYTF.

This clone has a handful of counts. The V and J genes are TRBV3-1 (or the pseudogene TRBV3-2) and TRBJ2-1; TRBD2 matches at 9 bases. Germline V gene lookup returns CDR1 LGHDT and CDR2 YNNKEL (reference sequence). The CDR3 contains 17 residues. Trimming removed 0 bases from V and 4 bases from J; junction bases left unmatched: 7. CDR3 sequence: CASSQEAAGGVYNEQFF. CDR3 nucleotide sequence: TGTGCCAGCAGCCAAGAGGCAGCGGGAGGTGTATACAATGAGCAGTTCTTC.

The V gene is TRBV6-1, the J gene TRBJ1-5; D is possibly TRBD1 (5 bases). The V end lost 3 bases, the J end lost 5 bases, and 14 bases lay between the germline ends. The CDR3 is 15 residues long. The germline V gene encodes CDR1 MNHNS and CDR2 SASEGT. The CDR3 DNA reads as TGTGCCAGCAGTGAGGCCCAGGGCCTGGATCAGCCCCAGCATTTT. This encodes CASSEAQGLDQPQHF.

V is TRBV27 and J is TRBJ2-7; 8 bases line up with TRBD1. V trimming: 6 bases; J trimming: 3 bases; junction bases outside the gene matches: 7. Per the germline V gene, CDR1 is MNHEY and CDR2 is SMNVEV (reference sequence). This CDR3 is 14 amino acids long. The CDR3 spells CASRDRQGYYEQYF. For the CDR3, the DNA is TGTGCCAGCAGGGATCGACAGGGGTACTACGAGCAGTACTTC.

This clone was found a few times. The V and J genes are TRBV5-1 and TRBJ2-5; no clear D. This CDR3 is built from 15 residues. Germline lookup yields CDR1 SGHRS and CDR2 YFSETQ. Trimming took off 2 bases at V and 5 bases at J, with 16 bases between the two ends. The CDR3 sequence: CASSFSLPQAETQYF. The CDR3 nucleotides are TGCGCCAGCAGCTTCTCCCTGCCTCAGGCGGAGACCCAGTACTTC.

The rearrangement uses TRBV7-2 and TRBJ1-6; D uncertain. With 3 bases removed from V and 4 bases from J, the gap between germline ends came to 1 base. Germline V gene lookup returns CDR1 SGHTA and CDR2 FQGNSA. There are 12 residues in the CDR3. As DNA, the CDR3 is TGTGCCAGCAGCTTTTATAATTCACCCCTCCACTTT. This encodes CASSFYNSPLHF.

The chain links TRBV21-1 to TRBJ2-2. TRBV21-1 is classified as a pseudogene. CDR3 length equals 16 residues. The CDR3 reads CASSKVPRSNTGELFF. In DNA, the CDR3 is TGTGCCAGCAGCAAAGTCCCCCGATCGAACACCGGGGAGCTGTTTTTT.

The chain recombines TRBV6-6 with TRBJ1-6; 10 bases line up with TRBD1. Germline V gene lookup returns CDR1 MNHNY and CDR2 SVGAGI (reference sequence). CDR3 length: 17 amino acids. The ends lost 5 bases at V and 7 bases at J; junction bases unmatched: 11. CDR3 nucleotides: TGTGCCAGCAGTCCCGGGGGGACAGGGGATTGGAATTCACCCCTCCACTTT. This sequence encodes CASSPGGTGDWNSPLHF.

The chain couples TRBV5-6 to TRBJ1-1, with D unresolved. The CDR3 runs to 14 residues. Per the germline V gene, CDR1 is SGHDT and CDR2 is YYEEEE. Trimming took 4 bases from V and 1 from J, leaving 11 bases between them. DNA for the CDR3: TGTGCCAGCAGCCCAGTTGGGCAGAACACTGAAGCTTTCTTT. Translating it yields CASSPVGQNTEAFF.

This clone was counted once. The genes are TRBV7-2 and TRBJ2-5; 10 bases align to TRBD2. The CDR3 loop spans 14 amino acids. Trimming at V came to 1 base and at J to 5 bases, leaving 1 base not matched to a gene. CDR1 is SGHTA, CDR2 FQGNSA, per germline. This CDR3 reads CASSLVAGGETQYF. The CDR3, as DNA: TGTGCCAGCAGCTTAGTAGCGGGAGGTGAGACCCAGTACTTC.

CDR3 protein: CATSRGGSWDTGELFF. The CDR3 DNA reads as TGTGCCACCAGCAGAGGTGGTAGCTGGGACACCGGGGAGCTGTTTTTT. The chain is built from TRBV15 and TRBJ2-2; D gene ambiguous. CDR3 length equals 16 residues. Trimming pared 1 base from V and 3 bases from J, leaving 12 bases between. The V gene's germline CDR1 is LNHNV and CDR2 YYDKDF (reference sequence).

This chain uses TRBV6-4 with TRBJ2-1; maybe TRBD1 (5 bases). The germline V and J ends were trimmed by 6 bases and 9 bases, with 15 bases remaining between them. This CDR3 is built from 13 residues. CDR1 MRHNA and CDR2 SNTAGT come from the germline V gene. The chain's CDR3 is CASSPQSRGEQFF. The CDR3 DNA sequence: TGTGCCAGCAGCCCACAATCTAGGGGTGAGCAGTTCTTC.

This rearrangement joins TRBV5-1 to TRBJ2-5; D unclear. The V gene's germline CDR1 is SGHRS and CDR2 YFSETQ. The V end was cut by 1 base, the J end by 2 bases, with 9 bases between. The CDR3 is 14 residues long. CDR3 loop: CASSLLGSQETQYF. CDR3 DNA sequence: TGCGCCAGCAGCTTGTTGGGGTCTCAAGAGACCCAGTACTTC.

The genes are TRBV11-3 and TRBJ2-1, with TRBD2 matching over 8 bases. The V segment lost 5 bases and the J segment 8 bases; nucleotides outside the gene matches: 8. The CDR3 is made up of 14 amino acids. Germline CDR1 reads SGHNT; CDR2 reads YENEEA. The CDR3 spells CASSRPGLVYEQFF. In DNA, the CDR3 is TGTGCCAGCAGCCGACCGGGACTAGTCTATGAGCAGTTCTTC.

This rearrangement joins TRBV10-1 to TRBJ1-2; D gene uncertain. V lost 5 bases and J lost 5, with 12 bases in between. Germline lookup yields CDR1 WNHNN and CDR2 SYGVQD (reference sequence). This CDR3 region has 13 residues. In DNA form, the CDR3 reads TGCGCCAGCAGTCTTAACGACGGATATGGCTACACCTTC. This encodes CASSLNDGYGYTF.

V and J are TRBV10-2 and TRBJ2-1, with D perhaps matching TRBD2 (6 bases). The germline gives CDR1 WSHSY, CDR2 SAAADI. This CDR3 is 15 amino acids long. V gave up 7 bases and J gave up 3 bases, with 16 bases separating them. Here the CDR3 reads CASMRGADHYNEQFF. The CDR3 nucleotides read TGCGCCAGCATGCGGGGCGCTGACCACTACAATGAGCAGTTCTTC.

This chain uses TRBV29-1 with TRBJ2-5; D unclear. The V gene's germline CDR1 is SQVTM and CDR2 ANQGSEA. The CDR3 has 12 amino acids. V was shortened by 0 bases and J by 2 bases, with 4 bases between the two germline ends. The CDR3 sequence: CSVEDSQETQYF. CDR3 bases: TGCAGCGTTGAAGACTCTCAAGAGACCCAGTACTTC.

The chain employs TRBV2 and TRBJ2-7; D is unclear. Trimming took off 6 bases at V and 0 bases at J, with 12 bases between the two ends. Germline V gene lookup returns CDR1 SNHLY and CDR2 FYNNEI. The CDR3 runs to 14 residues. The CDR3 bases are TGTGCCAGCAGGGTGCTGACAAACTCCTACGAGCAGTACTTC. It translates to CASRVLTNSYEQYF. Complete variable domain (other parts from reference TRBV2 and TRBJ2-7): EPEVTQTPSHQVTQMGQEVILRCVPISNHLYFYWYRQILGQKVEFLVSFYNNEISEKSEIFDDQFSVERPDGSNFTLKIRSTKLEDSAMYFCASRVLTNSYEQYFGPGTRLTVT.

The V gene is TRBV7-9, the J gene TRBJ1-1; D call uncertain. The germline CDR1 and CDR2 sequences are SEHNR and FQNEAQ (reference sequence). Trimming took off 2 bases at V and 2 bases at J, with 9 bases between the two ends. The CDR3 has 14 amino acids. The CDR3 DNA reads as TGTGCCAGCAGCTTATCCGCTGCCAACACTGAAGCTTTCTTT. Residues: CASSLSAANTEAFF.

This chain uses TRBV27 with TRBJ1-4; possible D gene TRBD1, 6 bases. Germline V gene data show CDR1 as MNHEY and CDR2 as SMNVEV (reference sequence). V lost 5 bases, J lost 5 bases, and 9 bases lay in between. The CDR3 is 13 residues long. CDR3 sequence reads: CASSKTGNEKLFF. CDR3 in DNA: TGTGCCAGCAGTAAAACAGGGAATGAAAAACTGTTTTTT. The full variable domain, its missing parts supplied by reference TRBV27 and TRBJ1-4, is EAQVTQNPRYLITVTGKKLTVTCSQNMNHEYMSWYRQDPGLGLRQIYYSMNVEVTDKGDVPEGYKVSRKEKRNFPLILESPSPNQTSLYFCASSKTGNEKLFFGSGTQLSVL.

A single count supports this clone. At one of its ends the junction is not consistent with the germline gene, which may arise from a read error. The V and J genes are TRBV5-5 and TRBJ2-7; TRBD2 agrees at 8 bases. The CDR3 is made up of 15 amino acids. Germline V lookup: CDR1 SGHKS, CDR2 YYEKEE (reference sequence). DNA for the CDR3: TGTGCCAGCACCTTGGGAACGGGAGGGATCTACGAGCAGTACTTC. Amino acids: CASTLGTGGIYEQYF.

The table lists this clone with a count of one. The chain uses TRBV19 and TRBJ1-5; possibly TRBD1 for D (5 bases). CDR1 is LNHDA and CDR2 is SQIVND in the germline V gene (reference sequence). The V end was cut by 5 bases, the J end by 1 base, with 12 bases between. CDR3 length equals 15 residues. For the CDR3, the DNA is TGTGCCAGTAGTGGGAGGGCAGGGAGCAATCAGCCCCAGCATTTT. The encoded protein is CASSGRAGSNQPQHF. Drawing the rest from reference TRBV19 and TRBJ1-5, the complete variable domain is DGGITQSPKYLFRKEGQNVTLSCEQNLNHDAMYWYRQDPGQGLRLIYYSQIVNDFQKGDIAEGYSVSREKKESFPLTVTSAQKNPTAFYLCASSGRAGSNQPQHFGDGTRLSIL.

This rearrangement joins TRBV5-6 to TRBJ1-1; no reliable D call. Germline CDR1 reads SGHDT; CDR2 reads YYEEEE. The CDR3 covers 16 residues. V was cut by 3 bases and J by 0 bases, with 15 bases left in between. The CDR3 DNA sequence: TGTGCCAGCAGCTGGGGTCTTGGCAGACTGAACACTGAAGCTTTCTTT. This encodes CASSWGLGRLNTEAFF. Variable domain in full (rest from reference TRBV5-6 and TRBJ1-1): DAGVTQSPTHLIKTRGQQVTLRCSPKSGHDTVSWYQQALGQGPQFIFQYYEEEERQRGNFPDRFSGHQFPNYSSELNVNALLLGDSALYLCASSWGLGRLNTEAFFGQGTRLTVV.

The rearrangement links TRBV29-1 to TRBJ2-3, with TRBD1 identical over 7 bases. There are 13 residues in the CDR3. Germline values: CDR1 SQVTM, CDR2 ANQGSEA. Germline trimming cut 7 bases from V and 6 bases from J; bases unmatched to any gene: 10. As DNA, the CDR3 is TGCAGCGCCTGCAAGGACAGGACGGATACGCAGTATTTT. This translates into CSACKDRTDTQYF.

The chain carries TRBV6-5 and TRBJ2-1; 8 nucleotides match TRBD1. J was trimmed by 7 bases and V by 7 bases; bases with no gene match: 9. Germline-derived CDR1 and CDR2 are MNHEY and SVGAGI. The CDR3 loop spans 14 amino acids. The CDR3 DNA sequence: TGTGCCAGCAAAAGACAGGGGTCTAGGAATGAGCAGTTCTTC. This sequence encodes CASKRQGSRNEQFF.

This chain joins TRBV27 and TRBJ2-6; D is uncertain. Germline lookup yields CDR1 MNHEY and CDR2 SMNVEV (reference sequence). The V and J ends lost 5 bases and 1 base respectively, with 6 bases between them. CDR3 length: 14 residues. Written as DNA, the CDR3 is TGTGCCAGCAGTCTCCTTTCTGGGGCCAACGTCCTGACTTTC. Its protein product is CASSLLSGANVLTF.